These T cell receptor beta chains were read from a single sample in a study of CD8 T cells in Susac syndrome. In TCRdb, the immunoSEQ multiplex PCR reads were re-called with MiXCR into one record per CDR3 protein. The sample yields around 99,000 distinct CDR3 sequences, 95% to 98% seen once. Sequences were obtained from CD4+ T cells from PBMCs. These receptors were taken from a human donor in good health. Both conserved end residues are trimmed from each CDR3. Each record gives: J gene, V gene, CDR3 protein.

j_gene: TRBJ2-6
v_gene: TRBV20-1
CDR3aa: SAREGSGANVLT

j_gene: TRBJ2-3
v_gene: TRBV11-1
CDR3aa: ASSLLTSGGTDTQY

j_gene: TRBJ2-7
v_gene: TRBV20-1
CDR3aa: SAGRGQEQY

j_gene: TRBJ2-7
v_gene: TRBV20-1
CDR3aa: SARLRTPYEQY

j_gene: TRBJ2-3
v_gene: TRBV29-1
CDR3aa: SVTEPTDTQY

j_gene: TRBJ2-5
v_gene: TRBV3-1
CDR3aa: ASSRGTAQETQY

j_gene: TRBJ2-5
v_gene: TRBV7-6
CDR3aa: ASSSRLQETQY

j_gene: TRBJ2-2
v_gene: TRBV2
CDR3aa: ASTLFTGELF

j_gene: TRBJ2-7
v_gene: TRBV7-2
CDR3aa: ASSEQPGPEGYEQY

j_gene: TRBJ2-1
v_gene: TRBV5-1
CDR3aa: ASSLGHEYNEQF

j_gene: TRBJ2-7
v_gene: TRBV6-6
CDR3aa: ASRGGLVVYEQY

j_gene: TRBJ1-5
v_gene: TRBV19
CDR3aa: ASNPQGAKGNQPQH

j_gene: TRBJ1-4
v_gene: TRBV29-1
CDR3aa: SVFNEKLF

j_gene: TRBJ2-7
v_gene: TRBV5-1
CDR3aa: ASGQTHYEQY

j_gene: TRBJ2-2
v_gene: TRBV4-3
CDR3aa: ASSPQRTGKNTGELF

j_gene: TRBJ1-1
v_gene: TRBV28
CDR3aa: ASFVGGEAF

j_gene: TRBJ1-5
v_gene: TRBV4-3
CDR3aa: ASSQEEDRARQPQH